The following is a T cell receptor beta chain sequence with its context. Its specificity is not known. Researchers ran the PCR with 60 Vbeta and 13 Jbeta primers. Profiled with immunoSEQ multiplex PCR; TCRdb holds only in-frame clones, not every one. The sample has about 100,000 clones, 60% to 75% seen once. This record belongs to a study of cytomegalovirus exposure and HLA in healthy donors. Study outcomes and limitations: With later analysis, a missense DCLRE1C variant became linked to TCR beta V- and J-gene trimming.

The sample was PBMCs. This clonotype originated in a man in his thirties or forties in good health and CMV-seronegative.

CDR3 bases: TGTGCCAGCAGCTTGTTCGGGGGGCCCCAGCGTGAGCAGTTCTTC. This codes for CASSLFGGPQREQFF. The chain links TRBV5-6 to TRBJ2-1, with D perhaps matching TRBD2 (7 bases). The CDR3 loop spans 15 amino acids. CDR1 and CDR2 from the germline V gene are SGHDT and YYEEEE. V was pared by 1 base and J by 9 bases, with 17 bases between.